This record concerns one TCR beta chain sequence. This specimen comes from a study of blood T cell repertoires in COVID-19. Study-level background: Some COVID-19 samples were acute and others convalescent; all came from the United States, Italy and Spain. Sample material is recorded as cDNA or gDNA derived from T cells, B-cell-depleted T cells, or PBMCs.

Methods used by the authors: Amplified reference gene primers provided the basis for estimating nucleated cell counts. Assay: immunoSEQ multiplex PCR; the TCRdb copy retains only in-frame clones and omits some. The V and J calls and clone size are taken from that table; D and trimming were inferred from the DNA. The repertoire holds approximately 50,000 clones, 85% to 90% seen once, with approximately 6.4% in the top ten. The CDR3 totals 15 residues. Between the trimmed V and J ends, which lost 0 bases and 4 bases, there was a span of 9 bases. CDR1 and CDR2 from the germline V gene are SGHVS and FNYEAQ.

The chain has TRBV7-6 and TRBJ1-4, with D possibly matching TRBD1 (5 bases). The sequenced sample was peripheral blood. This clonotype was sampled from a man aged 55-75 years with acute or convalescent COVID-19. CDR3 sequence: CASSLARGGNEKLFF. CDR3 sequence (DNA): TGTGCCAGCAGCTTAGCCCGGGGGGGTAATGAAAAACTGTTTTTT. Complete variable domain (other parts from reference TRBV7-6 and TRBJ1-4): GAGVSQSPRYKVTKRGQDVALRCDPISGHVSLYWYRQALGQGPEFLTYFNYEAQQDKSGLPNDRFSAERPEGSISTLTIQRTEQRDSAMYRCASSLARGGNEKLFFGSGTQLSVL.